This T cell receptor beta chain was identified during a study of blood T cell repertoires in COVID-19. Study details: Sites in the United States, Italy and Spain provided acute and convalescent COVID-19 samples. Nucleic acid was either cDNA or gDNA, and it came from T cells, B-cell-depleted T cells, or PBMCs.

In the original analysis: Counts of nucleated cells, estimated from reference gene primer amplification, were obtained. The table came from immunoSEQ multiplex PCR; TCRdb's copy has only in-frame clones and leaves some out. V and J calls and clone size are copied from that table; D and trimming were computed from the DNA. This sample yields roughly 410,000 clones, of which 80% to 90% are seen a single time; 2.3% belongs to the top ten. Seattle participants joined during active infection and were tracked over time. In germline, CDR1 is LNHDA, CDR2 SQIVND (reference sequence). This CDR3 has 15 residues. V lost 4 bases to trimming and J lost 3 bases; unmatched junction nucleotides: 6.

The source of this sequence is a woman aged 60-70 years with COVID-19, enrolled during active disease. Sequenced material: peripheral blood. The chain recombines TRBV19 with TRBJ2-3; TRBD2 agrees at 8 bases. This CDR3 is CASSNLAGGTDTQYF. In DNA, the CDR3 is TGTGCCAGTAGTAACTTGGCGGGGGGAACAGATACGCAGTATTTT. The full variable domain, in which reference TRBV19 and TRBJ2-3 provide the parts outside the CDR3, is DGGITQSPKYLFRKEGQNVTLSCEQNLNHDAMYWYRQDPGQGLRLIYYSQIVNDFQKGDIAEGYSVSREKKESFPLTVTSAQKNPTAFYLCASSNLAGGTDTQYFGPGTRLTVL.